Given below is one T cell receptor (beta chain) in context. The target antigen is unknown. This sample is drawn from a study of T cells in Graves' hyperthyroidism and ophthalmopathy. Study outcomes and limitations: Ophthalmopathy cases were set apart from stable hyperthyroidism by a 13 V-J model.

Amplification of TCR beta CDR3 regions used RNA as the template. TCR CDR3 regions were first amplified by RT-PCR with HTBI primers. Each CDR3 protein is one row after TCRdb ran MiXCR on the multiplex PCR reads. The sample contains 250,000 to 300,000 distinct CDR3 sequences, about 14% of which appear only once. The CDR3 consists of 15 residues. The germline V gene has CDR1 LGHNA and CDR2 YNFKEQ. Deletions cut 5 bases from V and 0 bases from J, with 11 bases between. Hyperthyroidism in the patients, aged 18 to 65, was newly diagnosed and under 2 months in duration. Exclusion followed for patients with uncontrolled infection, other autoimmune disease, pregnancy or lactation. From around 11 ml of fresh peripheral blood, PBMCs were isolated.

The TCR was taken from a woman aged 40 to 50 with Graves' hyperthyroidism that later progressed to Graves' ophthalmopathy. This chain links TRBV4-2 with TRBJ2-1; possibly TRBD2 for D (5 bases). Sequenced sample: blood. CDR3 protein: CASSLDLSSYNEQFF. The CDR3, as DNA: TGTGCCAGCAGCTTGGACTTAAGCTCCTACAATGAGCAGTTCTTC.